The present T cell receptor (beta chain) was sequenced within a study of siplizumab effects on memory and regulatory T cells. CDR1 and CDR2 from the germline V gene are LNHDA and SQIVND (reference sequence). The V and J ends lost 6 bases and 6 bases respectively, with 14 bases between them. CDR3 length: 14 amino acids. The table came from immunoSEQ multiplex PCR; TCRdb's copy has only in-frame clones and leaves some out. The sample holds more than 85,000 clones, about 93% seen once. The sequencing sample was made of Tregs sorted from blood. The genes are TRBV19 and TRBJ1-4; D remains ambiguous. This sequence was found in a human donor in good health. CDR3 nucleotides: TGTGCCAGTAGAGGGATAGGGTCGGATGAAAAACTGTTTTTT. Translating gives CASRGIGSDEKLFF.